The 14 T cell receptor beta chains reported below all come from one sample, sequenced in a study of cytomegalovirus exposure and HLA in healthy donors. Assay used: immunoSEQ multiplex PCR; TCRdb lists only in-frame clones, some missing. The repertoire includes 71,000 or so clones, 94% of them detected once, and 2.1% sits in the top ten. Sequencing was carried out using PBMCs. The receptor source for this set is a woman between 18 and 30 years old in good health and CMV-seronegative.

The V and J genes are TRBV6-1 and TRBJ2-1; weak D call: TRBD1 (5 bases). CDR3 length equals 14 residues. The V gene's germline CDR1 is MNHNS and CDR2 SASEGT. V lost 7 bases and J 6 bases, leaving 16 bases between the germline ends. CDR3 sequence reads: CASNQGFGRNEQFF. The CDR3 DNA is TGTGCCAGCAATCAGGGATTTGGTCGCAATGAGCAGTTCTTC.

In this sample, this clone turned up once. The chain carries TRBV4-3 and TRBJ2-1; TRBD2 matches at 12 bases. CDR3 size: 16 residues. Germline-derived CDR1 and CDR2 are LGHNA and YSLEER. V trimming: 3 bases; J trimming: 4 bases; junction bases outside the gene matches: 4. CDR3 nucleotide sequence: TGCGCCAGCAGCCAGATCACTAGCGGGGGGTACAATGAGCAGTTCTTC. Its translation is CASSQITSGGYNEQFF.

The chain couples TRBV9 to TRBJ2-1; 7 bases match TRBD2. There are 13 residues in the CDR3. CDR1 and CDR2 (germline): SGDLS, YYNGEE. V was pared by 0 bases and J by 7 bases, with 1 base of the junction left unmatched. In nucleotides, the CDR3 is TGTGCCAGCAGCGTAGCAGCGGGAAATGAGCAGTTCTTC. It encodes CASSVAAGNEQFF. Together with reference TRBV9 and TRBJ2-1, the CDR3 gives the full variable domain: DSGVTQTPKHLITATGQRVTLRCSPRSGDLSVYWYQQSLDQGLQFLIQYYNGEERAKGNILERFSAQQFPDLHSELNLSSLELGDSALYFCASSVAAGNEQFFGPGTRLTVL.

The chain links TRBV4-1 to TRBJ1-5; a weak D match, TRBD1 (6 bases). Trimming left V 4 bases short and J 4 bases short, with 11 bases between. CDR3 length equals 14 residues. Germline CDR1 and CDR2: MGHRA and YSYEKL. The CDR3 DNA is TGCGCCAGCAGCCCACAGGGAACGAATCAGCCCCAGCATTTT. It yields the protein CASSPQGTNQPQHF.

The chain joins TRBV2 to TRBJ1-5; TRBD1 matches at 7 bases. Germline trimming cut 6 bases from V and 0 bases from J; bases unmatched to any gene: 5. This CDR3 is built from 15 residues. From germline, CDR1 is SNHLY and CDR2 FYNNEI. The CDR3 coding sequence is TGTGCCAGCAGCTCACAGGGGTTTAGCAATCAGCCCCAGCATTTT. This translates into CASSSQGFSNQPQHF. Looking up the rest from reference TRBV2 and TRBJ1-5 gives the full variable domain: EPEVTQTPSHQVTQMGQEVILRCVPISNHLYFYWYRQILGQKVEFLVSFYNNEISEKSEIFDDQFSVERPDGSNFTLKIRSTKLEDSAMYFCASSSQGFSNQPQHFGDGTRLSIL.

The V call is TRBV7-2, the J call TRBJ1-4; TRBD1 is a possible D gene (5 bases). Looked up from germline, CDR1 is SGHTA and CDR2 is FQGNSA. V shed 4 bases and J shed 3 bases, with 9 bases lying between them. The CDR3 covers 14 residues. The CDR3 is CASSSQGSNEKLFF. The CDR3 coding sequence is TGTGCCAGCAGCTCCCAGGGTTCTAATGAAAAACTGTTTTTT.

V is TRBV2 and J is TRBJ2-2; the D gene is possibly TRBD1 (5 bases). Germline-derived CDR1 and CDR2 are SNHLY and FYNNEI. The length of the CDR3 is 14 residues. Trimming shortened V by 6 bases and J by 0 bases, and 8 bases separated the two germline ends. CDR3 amino acids: CASRGQSNTGELFF. In nucleotides, the CDR3 is TGTGCCAGCAGGGGGCAGTCGAACACCGGGGAGCTGTTTTTT.

This clone has only a few counts. The chain recombines TRBV7-9 with TRBJ1-5; D unclear. The CDR3 contains 12 residues. V was pared by 6 bases and J by 4 bases, with 7 bases between. Germline CDR1 is SEHNR and CDR2 is FQNEAQ (reference sequence). CDR3 sequence: CASSRTNQPQHF. CDR3 sequence (DNA): TGTGCCAGCAGTCGTACTAATCAGCCCCAGCATTTT.

The V gene is TRBV19, the J gene TRBJ2-5; D is possibly TRBD2 (5 bases). Per the germline V gene, CDR1 is LNHDA and CDR2 is SQIVND (reference sequence). The CDR3 has 14 amino acids. Trimming cost V 3 bases and J 1 base, with 9 bases left between them. The CDR3 bases are TGTGCCAGTAGTATCGGGGATATCCAAGAGACCCAGTACTTC. Its protein product is CASSIGDIQETQYF.

This clone appeared a few times. This chain links TRBV28 with TRBJ2-2; D is possibly TRBD1 (5 bases). The V gene's germline CDR1 is MDHEN and CDR2 SYDVKM. The CDR3 consists of 17 residues. V was clipped by 0 bases and J by 6 bases, with 17 bases between them. The CDR3 reads CASSLWSLDSGPGELFF. The CDR3 DNA reads as TGTGCCAGCAGTTTATGGTCCCTTGACAGTGGTCCCGGGGAGCTGTTTTTT.

This clone was recorded only once. The chain carries TRBV28 and TRBJ2-7; TRBD2 aligns across 14 bases. Germline-derived CDR1 and CDR2 are MDHEN and SYDVKM. This CDR3 has 18 residues. With 6 bases clipped from V and 0 bases from J, the junction kept 10 bases outside the gene matches. CDR3 loop: CASSRGLAGGIISYEQYF. Written as DNA, the CDR3 is TGTGCCAGCAGCCGTGGACTAGCGGGAGGAATTATCTCCTACGAGCAGTACTTC.

The chain has TRBV6-5 and TRBJ2-7; 9 bases line up with TRBD1. The CDR3 contains 14 residues. V trimming: 6 bases; J trimming: 6 bases; junction bases outside the gene matches: 9. CDR1 is MNHEY and CDR2 is SVGAGI in the germline V gene. CDR3 in DNA: TGTGCCAGCAGCCTAGGGACAGGGTTCCCCGAGCAGTACTTC. It is translated as CASSLGTGFPEQYF.

The V call is TRBV29-1, the J call TRBJ2-7; D gene uncertain. Germline-derived CDR1 and CDR2 are SQVTM and ANQGSEA. The CDR3 is made up of 11 amino acids. Trimming removed 6 bases at V and 3 bases at J, with 9 bases between. CDR3 loop: CSVSRDYEQYF. CDR3 coding DNA: TGCAGCGTGAGCCGAGACTACGAGCAGTACTTC.

This rearrangement joins TRBV7-3 to TRBJ2-7, with TRBD2 identical over 13 bases. There are 16 residues in the CDR3. V gave up 9 bases and J gave up 7 bases; unmatched junction bases: 15. Germline CDR1 is SGHTA and CDR2 is FQGTGA. DNA of the CDR3: TGTGCCAGGAGGGGACTAGCGGGAAGATACTACGTGGAGCAGTACTTC. This codes for CARRGLAGRYYVEQYF.